This TCR beta chain was identified in a study of spatial heterogeneity in lung cancer. Study-wide background: For the average unique TCR and UMI combination, more than 9.5 occurrences appeared in raw reads.

A single record per CDR3 protein comes from TCRdb applying MiXCR to the 5' RACE reads. The sample yields about 85,000 distinct CDR3 sequences, under 25% seen once. This clonotype was seen a few times. CDR3 length equals 14 residues. Looked up from germline, CDR1 is SGHRS and CDR2 is YFSETQ. With 4 bases removed from V and 0 bases from J, the gap between germline ends came to 10 bases. The time point denotes: sample taken at primary tumor resection. Unsorted whole RNA of tumor, nontumor lung or frozen PBMC was sequenced. This chain joins TRBV5-1 and TRBJ1-1; tentatively, D is TRBD1 (6 bases). The TCR comes from a male donor with early-stage non-small cell lung cancer. Sequenced material: PBMCs, taken at surgery. The CDR3 reads CASSKTGMNTEAFF. The DNA for the CDR3 is TGCGCCAGCAGCAAGACAGGCATGAACACTGAAGCTTTCTTT. Full variable domain (outside the CDR3, taken from reference TRBV5-1 and TRBJ1-1): KAGVTQTPRYLIKTRGQQVTLSCSPISGHRSVSWYQQTPGQGLQFLFEYFSETQRNKGNFPGRFSGRQFSNSRSEMNVSTLELGDSALYLCASSKTGMNTEAFFGQGTRLTVV.